This T cell receptor beta chain originates from a study of early T cells in non-severe SARS-CoV-2 infection. Study information: Sequencing of bulk RNA from unsorted whole blood was done, without chain pairing.

The trim removed 5 bases at V and 5 bases at J, leaving 6 bases unmatched. This CDR3 comprises 15 residues. CDR1 is SGHAT, CDR2 FQDESV, per germline (reference sequence). Researchers tagged individual cDNA molecules with unique molecular identifiers. TCRdb reprocessed the 5' RACE reads with MiXCR, giving one entry per CDR3 protein. The sample holds roughly 90,000 distinct CDR3 sequences, around 15% seen once. The receptor was derived from an adult who was a healthcare worker with PCR-confirmed SARS-CoV-2 infection or an uninfected control (not recorded which). The chain couples TRBV11-1 to TRBJ1-6, with TRBD1 matching 7 bases. The sample was whole blood. The CDR3 sequence: CASSPAGQNNSPLHF. The CDR3 DNA reads as TGTGCCAGCAGCCCCGCGGGACAGAATAATTCACCCCTCCACTTT.